The present entry profiles one T cell receptor (beta chain) with its context. This record belongs to a study of blood T cell repertoires in COVID-19. Looking at the study overall: Material from acute and convalescent COVID-19 was sourced from the United States, Italy and Spain. Sample material is recorded as cDNA or gDNA derived from T cells, B-cell-depleted T cells, or PBMCs.

The table came from immunoSEQ multiplex PCR; TCRdb's copy has only in-frame clones and leaves some out. The repertoire holds 290,000 or so clones, around 90% seen once, with 0.9% to 1.2% in the top ten. The ends were cut back, 0 bases at V and 2 bases at J, with 15 bases in the middle. This CDR3 comprises 17 residues. Germline V CDR1 and CDR2: SGHRS, YFSETQ. The chain recombines TRBV5-1 with TRBJ1-3; weak D call: TRBD1 (6 bases). This TCR derives from a woman aged 25-40 years who had recovered from COVID-19. Sequencing was carried out using PBMCs or T cells enriched from blood (not recorded which). CDR3 protein: CASSLDPTGTPGNTIYF. The CDR3 nucleotides read TGCGCCAGCAGCTTGGACCCCACAGGGACACCTGGAAACACCATATATTTT. The full variable domain, in which reference TRBV5-1 and TRBJ1-3 provide the parts outside the CDR3, is KAGVTQTPRYLIKTRGQQVTLSCSPISGHRSVSWYQQTPGQGLQFLFEYFSETQRNKGNFPGRFSGRQFSNSRSEMNVSTLELGDSALYLCASSLDPTGTPGNTIYFGEGSWLTVV.